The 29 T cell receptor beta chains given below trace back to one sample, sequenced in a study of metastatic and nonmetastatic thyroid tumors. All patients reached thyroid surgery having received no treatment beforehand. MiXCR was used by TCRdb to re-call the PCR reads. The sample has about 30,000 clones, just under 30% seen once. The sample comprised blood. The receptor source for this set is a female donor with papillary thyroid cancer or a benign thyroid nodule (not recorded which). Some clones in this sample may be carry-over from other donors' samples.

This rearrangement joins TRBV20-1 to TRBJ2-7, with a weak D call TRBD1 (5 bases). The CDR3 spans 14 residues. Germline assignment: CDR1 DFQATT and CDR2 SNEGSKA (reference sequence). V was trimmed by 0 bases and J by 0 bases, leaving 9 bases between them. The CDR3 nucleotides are TGCAGTGCTAGAGATAAAGACAGCTCCTACGAGCAGTACTTC. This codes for CSARDKDSSYEQYF.

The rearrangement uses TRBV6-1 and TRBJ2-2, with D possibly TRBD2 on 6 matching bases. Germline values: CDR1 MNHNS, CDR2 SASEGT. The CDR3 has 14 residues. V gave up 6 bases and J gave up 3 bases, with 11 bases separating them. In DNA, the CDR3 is TGTGCCAGCAGAAGTGGGGAGGACACCGGGGAGCTGTTTTTT. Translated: CASRSGEDTGELFF.

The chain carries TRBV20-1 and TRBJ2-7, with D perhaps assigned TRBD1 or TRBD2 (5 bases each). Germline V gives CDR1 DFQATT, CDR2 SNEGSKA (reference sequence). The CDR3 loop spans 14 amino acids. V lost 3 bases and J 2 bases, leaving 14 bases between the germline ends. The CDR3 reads CSARRGSGPYEQYF. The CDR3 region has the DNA TGCAGTGCTAGGAGGGGATCAGGACCCTACGAGCAGTACTTC.

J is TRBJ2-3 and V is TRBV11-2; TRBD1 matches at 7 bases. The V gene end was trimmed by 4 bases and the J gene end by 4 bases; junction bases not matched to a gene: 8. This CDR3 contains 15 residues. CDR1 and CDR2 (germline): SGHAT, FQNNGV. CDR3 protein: CASSSNRGGADTQYF. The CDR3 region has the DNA TGTGCCAGCAGCTCAAACAGGGGTGGCGCAGATACGCAGTATTTT.

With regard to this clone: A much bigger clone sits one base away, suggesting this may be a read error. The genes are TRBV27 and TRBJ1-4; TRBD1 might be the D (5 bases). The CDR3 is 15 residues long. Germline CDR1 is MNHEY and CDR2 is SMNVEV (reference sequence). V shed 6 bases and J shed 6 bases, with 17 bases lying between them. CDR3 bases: TGTGCCAGCAGCCCCCGCTTGGGGCCACATGAAAAACTGTTTTTT. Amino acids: CASSPRLGPHEKLFF.

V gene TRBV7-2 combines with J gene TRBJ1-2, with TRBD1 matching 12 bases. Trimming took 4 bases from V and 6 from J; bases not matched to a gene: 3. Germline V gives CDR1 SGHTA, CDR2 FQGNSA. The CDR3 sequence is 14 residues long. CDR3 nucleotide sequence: TGTGCCAGCAGCTCGGGACAGGGGGCGCATGGCTACACCTTC. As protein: CASSSGQGAHGYTF.

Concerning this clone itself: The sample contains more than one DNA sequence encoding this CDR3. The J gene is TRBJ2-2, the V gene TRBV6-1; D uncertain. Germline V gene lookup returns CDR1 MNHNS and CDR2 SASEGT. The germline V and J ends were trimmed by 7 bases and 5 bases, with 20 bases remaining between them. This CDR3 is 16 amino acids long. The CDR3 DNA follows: TGTGCCAGCAATGGGATCCGCGACACCCGGACCGGGGAGCTGTTTTTT. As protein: CASNGIRDTRTGELFF.

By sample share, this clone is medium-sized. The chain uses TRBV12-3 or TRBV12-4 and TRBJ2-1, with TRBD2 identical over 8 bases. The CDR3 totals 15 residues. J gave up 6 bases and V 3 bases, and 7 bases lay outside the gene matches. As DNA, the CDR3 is TGTGCCAGCAGTTTGGTCGGGACTAGGAGCAATGAGCAGTTCTTC. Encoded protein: CASSLVGTRSNEQFF.

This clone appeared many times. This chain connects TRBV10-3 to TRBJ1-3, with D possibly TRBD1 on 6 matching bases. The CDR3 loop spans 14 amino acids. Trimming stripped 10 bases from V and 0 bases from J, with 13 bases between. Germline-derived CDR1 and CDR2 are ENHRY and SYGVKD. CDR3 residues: CATQTGNSGNTIYF. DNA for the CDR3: TGTGCCACCCAAACAGGGAACTCTGGAAACACCATATATTTT.

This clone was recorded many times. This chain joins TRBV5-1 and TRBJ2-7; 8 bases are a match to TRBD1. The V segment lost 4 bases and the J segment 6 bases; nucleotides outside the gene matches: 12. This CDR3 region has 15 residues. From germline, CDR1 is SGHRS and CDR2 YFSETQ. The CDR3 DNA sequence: TGCGCCAGCAGCACCCCCGGGACAGGTCCCCTCGAGCAGTACTTC. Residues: CASSTPGTGPLEQYF.

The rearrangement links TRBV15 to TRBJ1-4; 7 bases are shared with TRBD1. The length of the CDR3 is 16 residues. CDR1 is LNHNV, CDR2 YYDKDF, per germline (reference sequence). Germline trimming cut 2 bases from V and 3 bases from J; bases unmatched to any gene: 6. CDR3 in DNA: TGTGCCACCAGCAGACAGGGGGTCGGGGCTAATGAAAAACTGTTTTTT. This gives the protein CATSRQGVGANEKLFF.

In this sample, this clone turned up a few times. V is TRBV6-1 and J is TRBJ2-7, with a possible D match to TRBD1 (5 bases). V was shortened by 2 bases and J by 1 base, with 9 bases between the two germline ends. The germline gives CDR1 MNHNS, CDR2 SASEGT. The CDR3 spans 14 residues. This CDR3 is CASSEIGESYEQYF. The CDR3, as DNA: TGTGCCAGCAGTGAAATAGGGGAATCCTACGAGCAGTACTTC.

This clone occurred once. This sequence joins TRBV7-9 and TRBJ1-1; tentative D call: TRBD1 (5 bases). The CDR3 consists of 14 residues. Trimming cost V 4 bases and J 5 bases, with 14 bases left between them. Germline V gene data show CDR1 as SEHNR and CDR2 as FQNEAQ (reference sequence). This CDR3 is CASSSPVGGTEAFF. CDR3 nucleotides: TGTGCCAGCAGCTCCCCTGTGGGGGGAACTGAAGCTTTCTTT.

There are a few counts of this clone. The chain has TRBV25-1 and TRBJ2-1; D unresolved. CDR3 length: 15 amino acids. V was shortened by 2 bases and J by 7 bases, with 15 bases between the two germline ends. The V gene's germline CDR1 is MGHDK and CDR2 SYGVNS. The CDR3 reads CASSEGGVGFNEQFF. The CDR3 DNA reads TGTGCCAGCAGTGAAGGTGGAGTGGGGTTTAATGAGCAGTTCTTC.

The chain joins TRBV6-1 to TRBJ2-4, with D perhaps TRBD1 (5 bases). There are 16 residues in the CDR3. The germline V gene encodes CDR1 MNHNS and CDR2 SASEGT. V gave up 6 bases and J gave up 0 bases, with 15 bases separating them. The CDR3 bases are TGTGCCAGCAGCCCCACAGGTCCACTAGCCAAAAACATTCAGTACTTC. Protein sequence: CASSPTGPLAKNIQYF.

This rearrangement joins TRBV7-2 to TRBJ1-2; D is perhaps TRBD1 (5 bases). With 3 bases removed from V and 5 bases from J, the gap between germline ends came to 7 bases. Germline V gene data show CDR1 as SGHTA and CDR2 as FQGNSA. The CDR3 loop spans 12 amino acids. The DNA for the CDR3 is TGTGCCAGCAGCTTCAGGGATTATGGCTACACCTTC. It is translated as CASSFRDYGYTF.

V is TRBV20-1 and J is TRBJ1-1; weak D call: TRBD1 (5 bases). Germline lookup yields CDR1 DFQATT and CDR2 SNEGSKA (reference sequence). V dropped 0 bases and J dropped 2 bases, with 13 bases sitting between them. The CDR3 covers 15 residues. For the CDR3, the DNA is TGCAGTGCTAGAGATCGGGACGGCCGAAACACTGAAGCTTTCTTT. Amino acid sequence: CSARDRDGRNTEAFF.

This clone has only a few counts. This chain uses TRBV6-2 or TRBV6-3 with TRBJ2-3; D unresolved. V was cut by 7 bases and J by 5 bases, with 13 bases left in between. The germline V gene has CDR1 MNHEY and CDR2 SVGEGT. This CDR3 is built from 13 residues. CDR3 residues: CASTYGPQDTQYF. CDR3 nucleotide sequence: TGTGCCAGCACCTACGGACCTCAAGATACGCAGTATTTT.

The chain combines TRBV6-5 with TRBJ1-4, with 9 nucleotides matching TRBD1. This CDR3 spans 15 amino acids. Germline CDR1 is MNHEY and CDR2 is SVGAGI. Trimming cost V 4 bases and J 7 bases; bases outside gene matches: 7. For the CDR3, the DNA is TGTGCCAGCAGTTTTGCCGGGACAGGGAGTGAAAAACTGTTTTTT. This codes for CASSFAGTGSEKLFF.

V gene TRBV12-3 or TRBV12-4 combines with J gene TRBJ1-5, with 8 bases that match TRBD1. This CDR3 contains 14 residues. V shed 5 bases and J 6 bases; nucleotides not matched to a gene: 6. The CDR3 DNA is TGTGCCAGCAGTACCACAGGGGGTGGTCAGCCCCAGCATTTT. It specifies CASSTTGGGQPQHF.

CDR3 nucleotides: TGCGCCAGCAGCTTCACTGGGTCCGGGGAGCTGTTTTTT. It codes for CASSFTGSGELFF. The chain uses TRBV5-1 and TRBJ2-2, with no clear D. Trimming removed 2 bases from V and 6 bases from J, with 8 bases in between. CDR1 and CDR2 from the germline V gene are SGHRS and YFSETQ. This CDR3 is built from 13 residues. Full variable domain (remainder filled in from reference TRBV5-1 and TRBJ2-2): KAGVTQTPRYLIKTRGQQVTLSCSPISGHRSVSWYQQTPGQGLQFLFEYFSETQRNKGNFPGRFSGRQFSNSRSEMNVSTLELGDSALYLCASSFTGSGELFFGEGSRLTVL.

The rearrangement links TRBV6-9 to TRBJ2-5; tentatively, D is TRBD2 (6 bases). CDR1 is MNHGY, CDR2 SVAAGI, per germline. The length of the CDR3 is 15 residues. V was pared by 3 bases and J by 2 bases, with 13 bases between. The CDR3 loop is CASSYGGGWQETQYF. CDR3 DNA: TGTGCCAGCAGTTACGGGGGTGGTTGGCAAGAGACCCAGTACTTC.

The DNA for the CDR3 is TGTGCCAGCACCCAAACGGCGAATCAGCCCCAGCATTTT. Protein: CASTQTANQPQHF. The rearrangement uses TRBV2 and TRBJ1-5; no firm D call. The ends were cut back, 7 bases at V and 4 bases at J, with 11 bases in the middle. The V gene's germline CDR1 is SNHLY and CDR2 FYNNEI. The length of the CDR3 is 13 residues.

The CDR3 bases are TGTGCCAGCAGCTCCAACAGGGGGATGAGATACACTGAAGCTTTCTTT. Amino acids: CASSSNRGMRYTEAFF. The rearrangement uses TRBV11-2 and TRBJ1-1; the match to TRBD1 covers 8 bases. The CDR3 contains 16 residues. J lost 3 bases, V lost 4 bases, and 10 bases had no gene match. From germline, CDR1 is SGHAT and CDR2 FQNNGV.

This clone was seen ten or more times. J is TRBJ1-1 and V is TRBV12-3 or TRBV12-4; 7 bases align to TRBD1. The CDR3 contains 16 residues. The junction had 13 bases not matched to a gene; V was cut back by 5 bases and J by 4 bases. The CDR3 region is CASSRRQGTGSTEAFF. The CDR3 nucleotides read TGTGCCAGCAGTCGGCGACAGGGCACAGGGAGCACTGAAGCTTTCTTT.

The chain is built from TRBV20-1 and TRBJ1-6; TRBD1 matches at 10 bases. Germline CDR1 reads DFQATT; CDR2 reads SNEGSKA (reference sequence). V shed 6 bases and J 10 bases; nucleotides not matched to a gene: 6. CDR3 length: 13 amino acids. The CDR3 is CSAGTGEGSPLHF. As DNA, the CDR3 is TGCAGTGCCGGGACAGGGGAAGGGTCACCCCTCCACTTT.

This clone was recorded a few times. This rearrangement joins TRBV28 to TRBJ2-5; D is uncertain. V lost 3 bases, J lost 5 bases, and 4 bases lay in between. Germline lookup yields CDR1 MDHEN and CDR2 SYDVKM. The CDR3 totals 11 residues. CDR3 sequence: CASSLIETQYF. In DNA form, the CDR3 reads TGTGCCAGCAGTTTGATTGAGACCCAGTACTTC. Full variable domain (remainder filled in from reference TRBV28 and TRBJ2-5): DVKVTQSSRYLVKRTGEKVFLECVQDMDHENMFWYRQDPGLGLRLIYFSYDVKMKEKGDIPEGYSVSREKKERFSLILESASTNQTSMYLCASSLIETQYFGPGTRLLVL.

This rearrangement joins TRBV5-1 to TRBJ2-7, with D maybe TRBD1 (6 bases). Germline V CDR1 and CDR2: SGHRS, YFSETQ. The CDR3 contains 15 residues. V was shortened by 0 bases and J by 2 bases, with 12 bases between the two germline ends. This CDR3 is CASSLGGGPTYEQYF. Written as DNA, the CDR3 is TGCGCCAGCAGCTTGGGAGGGGGACCAACCTACGAGCAGTACTTC.

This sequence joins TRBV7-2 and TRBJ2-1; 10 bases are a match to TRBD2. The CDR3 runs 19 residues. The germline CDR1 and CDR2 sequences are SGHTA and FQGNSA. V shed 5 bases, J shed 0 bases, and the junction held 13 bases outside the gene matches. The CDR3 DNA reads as TGTGCCAGCAGCAGGCTGGGGGCGGAGCGGGAGGGCTCCTACAATGAGCAGTTCTTC. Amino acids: CASSRLGAEREGSYNEQFF. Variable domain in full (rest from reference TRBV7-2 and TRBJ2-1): GAGVSQSPSNKVTEKGKDVELRCDPISGHTALYWYRQSLGQGLEFLIYFQGNSAPDKSGLPSDRFSAERTGGSVSTLTIQRTQQEDSAVYLCASSRLGAEREGSYNEQFFGPGTRLTVL.